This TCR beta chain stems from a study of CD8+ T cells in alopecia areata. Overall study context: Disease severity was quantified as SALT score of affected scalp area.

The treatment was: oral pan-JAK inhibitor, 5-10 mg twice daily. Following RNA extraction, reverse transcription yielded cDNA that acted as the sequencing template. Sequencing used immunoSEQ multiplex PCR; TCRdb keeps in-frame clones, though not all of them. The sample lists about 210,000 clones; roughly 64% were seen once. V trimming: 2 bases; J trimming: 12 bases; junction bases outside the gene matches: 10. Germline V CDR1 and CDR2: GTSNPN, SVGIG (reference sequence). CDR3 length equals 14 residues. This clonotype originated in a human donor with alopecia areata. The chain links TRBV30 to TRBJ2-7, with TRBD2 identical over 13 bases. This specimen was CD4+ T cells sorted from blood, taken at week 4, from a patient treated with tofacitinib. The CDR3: CAWSPGLAGETTYF. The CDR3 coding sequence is TGTGCCTGGAGTCCCGGACTAGCGGGGGAGACTACGTACTTC.